This passage covers 8 T cell receptor beta chains from one sample sequenced in a study of OX40 agonist ivuxolimab in advanced cancers. This table comes from immunoSEQ multiplex PCR, and its TCRdb copy is limited to in-frame clones, with some not included. The data show 16,000 or so clones, about three quarters seen once. Sample: CD4+ or CD8+ T cells sorted from blood, taken in a trial of the OX40 agonist ivuxolimab. The receptors were gathered from an adult with an advanced solid tumor such as melanoma, head and neck, liver or kidney cancer.

V is TRBV27 and J is TRBJ2-7; D remains unclear. Germline values: CDR1 MNHEY, CDR2 SMNVEV (reference sequence). V gave up 3 bases and J gave up 5 bases, with 11 bases separating them. This CDR3 contains 13 residues. Here the CDR3 DNA reads TGTGCCAGCAGTTTTGGGCCCGACCACGAGCAGTACTTC. This sequence encodes CASSFGPDHEQYF.

V is TRBV4-2 and J is TRBJ1-1; TRBD1 might be the D (5 bases). Germline values: CDR1 LGHNA, CDR2 YNFKEQ. The CDR3 is 13 amino acids. V shed 2 bases and J shed 6 bases, with 10 bases lying between them. The CDR3 sequence is CASSQIAGAEAFF. The CDR3 DNA is TGTGCCAGCAGCCAAATCGCGGGGGCTGAAGCTTTCTTT.

The chain combines TRBV4-2 with TRBJ1-4; D call uncertain. This CDR3 comprises 17 residues. Germline V gene sequence: CDR1 LGHNA, CDR2 YNFKEQ. Trimming shortened V by 1 base and J by 4 bases, and 16 bases separated the two germline ends. CDR3 residues: CASSQGVMDAYNEKLFF. CDR3 DNA sequence: TGTGCCAGCAGCCAAGGAGTAATGGACGCCTATAATGAAAAACTGTTTTTT.

The gene calls are TRBV5-6 and TRBJ2-7, with D possibly matching TRBD2 (6 bases). There are 13 residues in the CDR3. Trimming stripped 4 bases from V and 2 bases from J, with 10 bases between. CDR1 SGHDT and CDR2 YYEEEE come from the germline V gene. The CDR3 nucleotides are TGTGCCAGCAGCCCGGGACTCACCTACGAGCAGTACTTC. This gives the protein CASSPGLTYEQYF.

With respect to this clone: The CDR3 carries no conserved terminal phenylalanine or tryptophan, so it likely arises from a read error. It is unclear where the CDR3 begins or ends on the DNA, so no DNA is shown, and the CDR3 is as TCRdb lists it. The chain links TRBV23-1 to TRBJ1-5; the table assigns TRBD1, which was not confirmed against the DNA. TRBV23-1 is designated an ORF whose function remains uncertain. The CDR3 numbers 12 amino acids, ends counted. CDR3 region: CASSQARDRGRV.

The V gene is TRBV29-1, the J gene TRBJ2-5, with TRBD1 identical over 7 bases. J was trimmed by 2 bases and V by 6 bases; bases with no gene match: 9. The CDR3 is 14 amino acids. Per germline, CDR1 SQVTM and CDR2 ANQGSEA. In DNA, the CDR3 is TGCAGCGTCGAGGGGAGACAGGGACAAGAGACCCAGTACTTC. It encodes CSVEGRQGQETQYF.

The chain joins TRBV7-6 to TRBJ2-1, with D unresolved. Germline-derived CDR1 and CDR2 are SGHVS and FNYEAQ. The V and J ends lost 4 bases and 7 bases respectively, with 14 bases between them. This CDR3 region has 14 residues. CDR3 in amino acids: CASSSVGFGNEQFF. The CDR3 region has the DNA TGTGCCAGCAGCTCAGTAGGGTTTGGGAATGAGCAGTTCTTC.

This chain connects TRBV6-1 to TRBJ2-1; 14 bases fit TRBD2. This CDR3 is built from 14 residues. The germline CDR1 and CDR2 sequences are MNHNS and SASEGT. The trim removed 3 bases at V and 15 bases at J, leaving 7 bases unmatched. CDR3 coding DNA: TGTGCCAGCAGTGACGGGGGACTAGCGGGAGATAGGTTCTTC. It codes for CASSDGGLAGDRFF.